This T cell receptor beta chain derives from a study of untreated major depressive disorder. Trimming cost V 0 bases and J 1 base; bases outside gene matches: 2. Germline V gene sequence: CDR1 ENHRY, CDR2 SYGVKD. The CDR3 length is 15 residues. Controls lacked current or lifetime mood disorder and scored 5 or less on depressive symptoms. Concerning this clone itself: The target antigen is unknown.

Clones were sequenced by immunoSEQ multiplex PCR, and TCRdb holds only the in-frame ones, with some missing. The sample contains tens of thousands of clones, approximately 92% of which appear only once. Study-wide points: Only three preselected Vbeta families were compared in sequencing.

The sample taken for sequencing was CD4+ T cells from PBMCs. This clonotype was sampled from a man younger than 40 in good health. The rearrangement links TRBV10-3 to TRBJ2-5; 7 bases align to TRBD2. The CDR3 spells CAISESGTTQETQYF. The CDR3 DNA reads as TGTGCCATCAGTGAGTCCGGGACTACCCAAGAGACCCAGTACTTC.